This T cell receptor (beta chain) was obtained from a study of blood T cell repertoires in COVID-19. Profiled with immunoSEQ multiplex PCR; TCRdb holds only in-frame clones, not every one. The sample carries around 40,000 clones, 85% to 90% recorded once. Germline V gene lookup returns CDR1 MNHNY and CDR2 SVGAGI (reference sequence). The CDR3 sequence is 13 residues long. Trimming removed 5 bases at V and 1 base at J, with 8 bases between. The source of this sequence is a man aged 35 to 55 with COVID-19, enrolled during active disease. The specimen was peripheral blood. V usage is TRBV6-6 and J usage is TRBJ1-1; tentative D call: TRBD1 (5 bases). The CDR3 loop is CASSDQGNTEAFF. The CDR3 region has the DNA TGTGCCAGCAGTGACCAGGGGAACACTGAAGCTTTCTTT.